Listed below are T cell receptor beta chains from one sample, sequenced in a study of memory CD4+ T cells and cytomegalovirus serostatus. This table comes from immunoSEQ multiplex PCR, and its TCRdb copy is limited to in-frame clones, with some not included. Here the sample spans roughly 50,000 clones, around 79% being singletons. Material: memory CD4+ T cells from blood. The source is an adult in good health and CMV-seronegative. CDR3s leave out the opening cysteine and the closing phenylalanine or tryptophan.

>TRBJ1-2|TRBV19
ASSRGPGNANYGYT
>TRBJ2-3|TRBV4-2
ASSQDSGASTDTQY
>TRBJ2-7|TRBV5-5
ASSLEMSYEQY
>TRBJ2-1|TRBV19
ASSENQGYEQF
>TRBJ2-7|TRBV5-1
ASSPGTALAEQY
>TRBJ1-2|TRBV5-8
ASTSGSDNYGYT
>TRBJ1-1|TRBV5-4
ASSLGGANTEAF
>TRBJ2-7|TRBV28
ASSSGTREQY
>TRBJ2-5|TRBV10-3
AISNRLAVETQY
>TRBJ1-4|TRBV5-1
ASSLNGVGGEKLF
>TRBJ1-3|TRBV7-9
ASSHDGSTGNTIY
>TRBJ1-4|TRBV25-1
ASGKGGVDEKLF
>TRBJ1-1|TRBV6-5
ASSETTGNTEAF
>TRBJ2-5|TRBV5-1
ASSLSTGTSGQETQY
>TRBJ2-6|TRBV6-5
ASRQQGTGANVLT
>TRBJ2-7|TRBV29-1
SVLRTGDGEQY
>TRBJ2-3|TRBV13
ASGDGTDTQY
>TRBJ2-2|TRBV11-2
ASSLPYGASGELF
>TRBJ2-7|TRBV27
ASSLYRGLGEQY
>TRBJ1-2|TRBV19
ASSMALGAGYT
>TRBJ2-1|TRBV19
ASSASSLFSEQF
>TRBJ1-5|TRBV10-3
AISAGTGAQPQH
>TRBJ1-2|TRBV2
ASSPLTGGAYYGYT
>TRBJ2-7|TRBV2
ASWRGTKRDEQY
>TRBJ2-7|TRBV4-2
ASSKNPGLAMGEQY
>TRBJ2-5|TRBV7-9
ASSLGTRRETQY
>TRBJ1-2|TRBV11-3
ASSLDHGGRYS
>TRBJ1-3|TRBV5-1
ASSSTGGLGNTIY
>TRBJ1-2|TRBV11-2
ASSSSGAYGYT
>TRBJ2-3|TRBV7-2
ASSLSSGRAPDTQY
>TRBJ1-2|TRBV4-1
ASSQDLGRWGYGYT
>TRBJ1-2|TRBV6-1
ASTAGGRGYGYT
>TRBJ1-3|TRBV5-4
ASSLPAGNTIY
>TRBJ2-5|TRBV6-5
ASGGQGLSETQY
>TRBJ2-7|TRBV2
ASSVFVQGDEQY
>TRBJ2-3|TRBV5-4
ASSGGTSGGSTDTQY
>TRBJ2-1|TRBV21-1
AILNTGTSGSTYNEQF
>TRBJ1-5|TRBV6-1
ASSDFSSRH
>TRBJ1-4|TRBV5-1
ASSPGGLNEKLF
>TRBJ1-1|TRBV2
ASSTGRNTEAF
>TRBJ2-3|TRBV2
ASSEDGQASDTQY
>TRBJ2-7|TRBV30
AWRGWDEQY
>TRBJ2-1|TRBV11-2
ASSPLVGQF